This T cell receptor (beta chain) was sequenced during a study of chemoradiotherapy in HPV16-positive cancers. Turning to the study itself: Candidate HPV-specific T-cell clones and common TCR motifs came from functional assays in a couple of HPV16-positive patients.

There are 14 residues in the CDR3. V shed 4 bases, J shed 5 bases, and the junction held 7 bases outside the gene matches. Germline V gene sequence: CDR1 SGHNT, CDR2 YENEEA. Comments on this clone: Its target is unknown.

TCRdb's table, derived via immunoSEQ multiplex PCR, lists solely in-frame clones and lacks some. The data show 8,300 or so clones, roughly three quarters seen once. Study-level points and caveats: In HPV16-positive patients, HPV-responsive T-cell expansion tracked better recurrence-free survival. Candidate HPV-specific clones and E7-related TCR motifs grew in tumor during treatment.

Specimen: tumor tissue, collected from a patient who underwent chemoradiotherapy. The rearrangement links TRBV11-3 to TRBJ1-2; TRBD1 matches at 7 bases. The TCR sequence derives from a human donor with HPV-associated anogenital cancer. The CDR3 loop is CASSSDREGYGYTF. The DNA of the CDR3 is TGTGCCAGCAGCTCCGACAGGGAGGGGTATGGCTACACCTTC.